These T cell receptor beta chains were read from a single sample in a study of vaccination and CD4 T cells after COVID-19. TCRdb ran MiXCR on the PCR reads and lists one entry per CDR3 protein. This table has about 3,900 distinct CDR3 sequences, 15% to 20% appearing once. Their specific antigens are unknown. The specimen was CD4+ T cells from blood, cultured in vitro. The receptors here all came from a human donor who had recovered from COVID-19. Both conserved end residues are part of each CDR3. The D gene is left open where the match is weak. Not every row has a clone size; where given, it reads once, few, many or a size class.

D gene,clone size,J gene,V gene,CDR3 DNA,CDR3 protein
TRBD2,NA,TRBJ2-7,TRBV4-2,TGTGCCAGCAGCCCTTCAGCGGGGTCCTCCTACGAGCAGTACTTC,CASSPSAGSSYEQYF
NA,NA,TRBJ2-5,TRBV25-1,TGTGCCAGCAGGGAAGACAGTGGGGCCCCCTTCTCGCAAGAGACCCAGTACTTC,CASREDSGAPFSQETQYF
TRBD1,few,TRBJ2-7,TRBV3-1,TGTGCCAGCGCCGGGGGACAGGGTTCCTACGAGCAGTACTTC,CASAGGQGSYEQYF
NA,large,TRBJ2-2,TRBV6-1,TGTGCCAGCAATTTCGGGTCCCGAGCCACCGGGGAGCTGTTTTTT,CASNFGSRATGELFF
TRBD1,medium-sized,TRBJ1-5,TRBV6-1,TGTGCCAGCGGGACGACAGGGGCGATTCAGCCCCAGCATTTT,CASGTTGAIQPQHF
TRBD1,few,TRBJ2-7,TRBV15,TGTGCCACCAGCAAGGACAGGGGCCCCTACGAGCAGTACTTC,CATSKDRGPYEQYF
NA,few,TRBJ2-5,TRBV20-1,TGCAGTGCCACCGGGCAGGGGTCCCAAGAGACCCAGTACTTC,CSATGQGSQETQYF
NA,NA,TRBJ1-1,TRBV15,TGTGCCACCAGCAGGATGGGCGCTGAAGCTTTCTTT,CATSRMGAEAFF
TRBD1,once,TRBJ1-4,TRBV11-2,TGTGCCAGCAGCTGGGGCGGGACAGGGCCTAATGAAAAACTGTTTTTT,CASSWGGTGPNEKLFF
TRBD2,few,TRBJ2-7,TRBV12-3/TRBV12-4,TGTGCCAGCAGCATGACTAGCGGGGGCCCCTACGAGCAGTACTTC,CASSMTSGGPYEQYF
NA,NA,TRBJ1-2,TRBV20-1,TGCAGTGCTAGCGATGACCGGGTAGGGGGCTACACCTTC,CSASDDRVGGYTF
NA,few,TRBJ2-2,TRBV12-3/TRBV12-4,TGTGCCAGCAGCCCCGACAGCACCGGGGAGCTGTTTTTT,CASSPDSTGELFF
NA,few,TRBJ2-3,TRBV11-3,TGTGCCAGCAGTGTGGGAGATACGCAGTATTTT,CASSVGDTQYF
TRBD1,large,TRBJ1-2,TRBV12-3/TRBV12-4,TGTGCCAGCAGTTTCGGGACAGGGGTAAATGGCTACACCTTC,CASSFGTGVNGYTF
NA,NA,TRBJ1-2,TRBV6-1,TGTGCCAGCATGAGGGGGGCTGGATCGTATGGCTACACCTTC,CASMRGAGSYGYTF
NA,medium-sized,TRBJ1-4,TRBV6-5,TGTGCCAGCAGTTACTATCCGGGGCGGGAAAAACTGTTTTTT,CASSYYPGREKLFF
NA,NA,TRBJ2-7,TRBV19,TGTGCCAGTAGAGTTGGCGGTGGAGGCGAGCAGTACTTC,CASRVGGGGEQYF
NA,NA,TRBJ2-3,TRBV12-1,TGTGCCAGCAGCTCCGGGACTAGCGGCCAATACACAGATACGCAGTATTTT,CASSSGTSGQYTDTQYF
TRBD1,few,TRBJ2-7,TRBV6-2/TRBV6-3,TGTGCCAGCAGTCCGGGACAGAGCTCCTACGAGCAGTACTTC,CASSPGQSSYEQYF
TRBD2,large,TRBJ2-3,TRBV20-1,TGCAGTGCCCCTCCCATGGGACTAGCGGGAGCAGATACGCAGTATTTT,CSAPPMGLAGADTQYF
NA,few,TRBJ1-6,TRBV19,TGTGCCAGTAGTCCGGGAGGTGGTTATAATTCACCCCTCCACTTT,CASSPGGGYNSPLHF
NA,medium-sized,TRBJ2-5,TRBV2,TGTGCCAGCAGTTTTGTTGGGGCGGGGCAAGAGACCCAGTACTTC,CASSFVGAGQETQYF
NA,few,TRBJ2-2,TRBV5-4,TGTGCCAGCAGCTTGGTGAAGGGCGGGGAGCTGTTTTTT,CASSLVKGGELFF
NA,once,TRBJ1-2,TRBV5-4,TGTGCCAGCAGCTGCTCGGGACTCACTATATACACCTTC,CASSCSGLTIYTF
NA,NA,TRBJ2-5,TRBV11-3,TGTGCCAGCAGCACTGGCCGGGGCAGCATGGAAGAGACCCAGTACTTC,CASSTGRGSMEETQYF
NA,NA,TRBJ2-7,TRBV19,TGTGCCAGTAGTATCGGTAGAGCCTCCTACGAGCAGTACTTC,CASSIGRASYEQYF
NA,NA,TRBJ2-5,TRBV5-1,TGCGCCAGCAGCTTGGACATGCCAGCGGGCCAGTACTTC,CASSLDMPAGQYF
NA,NA,TRBJ1-4,TRBV20-1,TGCAGTGCTAGAGAGGGGGGATCAACTAATGAAAAACTGTTTTTT,CSAREGGSTNEKLFF
NA,NA,TRBJ1-5,TRBV12-3/TRBV12-4,TGTGCCAGCAGTTCAGGGGTATACAATCAGCCCCAGCATTTT,CASSSGVYNQPQHF
NA,medium-sized,TRBJ1-1,TRBV12-3/TRBV12-4,TGTGCCAGCAGCATCTTAATGGGGTCGGAAGCTTTCTTT,CASSILMGSEAFF
NA,NA,TRBJ2-3,TRBV29-1,TGCAGCGTTGAAGATCCGGGGGTAGATACGCAGTATTTT,CSVEDPGVDTQYF
NA,NA,TRBJ1-5,TRBV19,TGTGCCAGTAGTATAACCCCCCGGGCGGATCGGGGCAATCAGCCCCAGCATTTT,CASSITPRADRGNQPQHF
NA,medium-sized,TRBJ1-1,TRBV11-2,TGTGCCAGCAGCAAGAGGGAGAACACTGAAGCTTTCTTT,CASSKRENTEAFF
NA,NA,TRBJ1-1,TRBV5-8,TGTGCCAGCAGCTGGGGGCGGGGGTGGACTGAAGCTTTCTTT,CASSWGRGWTEAFF
TRBD1,few,TRBJ1-1,TRBV29-1,TGCAGCGTTGATCCGGGACAGGGAGACACTGAAGCTTTCTTT,CSVDPGQGDTEAFF
TRBD2,NA,TRBJ2-3,TRBV12-3/TRBV12-4,TGTGCCAGCAGTTTAGGCCAGCGGGGGTCCACAGATACGCAGTATTTT,CASSLGQRGSTDTQYF
TRBD2,NA,TRBJ2-7,TRBV5-1,TGCGCCAGCAGCTTGGTACTGCGGGGGGCGGGTGAGCAGTACTTC,CASSLVLRGAGEQYF
TRBD1,NA,TRBJ2-5,TRBV20-1,TGCAGTGTCCCGACAGGGGGCAACTACCAAGAGACCCAGTACTTC,CSVPTGGNYQETQYF
NA,NA,TRBJ2-5,TRBV7-2,TGTGCCAGCAGTTGGGACGCGGGGACCCAGTACTTC,CASSWDAGTQYF
NA,large,TRBJ1-3,TRBV20-1,TGCAGTGCTAGAGGGCGCAGGGCGTACACCATATATTTT,CSARGRRAYTIYF
TRBD1,medium-sized,TRBJ1-5,TRBV20-1,TGCAGTGCTTGGACAGGGGCGGGTGGCAATCAGCCCCAGCATTTT,CSAWTGAGGNQPQHF
NA,few,TRBJ1-2,TRBV29-1,TGCAGCGTTTCACCCGCGCCGACAGGAAACTATGGCTACACCTTC,CSVSPAPTGNYGYTF
TRBD1,NA,TRBJ1-6,TRBV6-1,TGTGCCAGCAGAGGACAGGGGGGGAGTTCACCCCTCCACTTT,CASRGQGGSSPLHF
NA,medium-sized,TRBJ2-4,TRBV12-3/TRBV12-4,TGTGCCAGCAGTTTACTCGGACAGAACATTCAGTACTTC,CASSLLGQNIQYF
TRBD1,NA,TRBJ2-7,TRBV5-5,TGTGCCAGCAGCCTCCGGGACAGGGCATCAAGCTCCTACGAGCAGTACTTC,CASSLRDRASSSYEQYF
NA,NA,TRBJ1-4,TRBV20-1,TGCAGTGCTAGAGACGACTGGGGTGAAAAACTGTTTTTT,CSARDDWGEKLFF
TRBD2,few,TRBJ2-2,TRBV4-1,TGCGCCAGCAGCCACTCCCTACTAGCGGGTTTTGACACCGGGGAGCTGTTTTTT,CASSHSLLAGFDTGELFF